This TCR beta chain was recovered during a study of cytomegalovirus exposure and HLA in healthy donors. General study findings and limits: Relative to the approximately 670-donor mean, N-insertions were reportedly fewer in an Asian-associated ancestry cluster in a later analysis.

Worth noting for this clone: Its specificity is unknown.

Germline assignment: CDR1 SEHNR and CDR2 FQNEAQ (reference sequence). The CDR3 loop spans 15 amino acids. The trim removed 2 bases at V and 6 bases at J, leaving 4 bases unmatched. This PCR relied on a set of 60 Vbeta primers and 13 Jbeta primers. Repertoires were generated with immunoSEQ multiplex PCR, while TCRdb's copy carries only in-frame clones and drops some. The table has roughly 230,000 clones, 80% to 95% seen once; the top ten hold less than 2%. The specimen was PBMCs. The source of this sequence is a girl aged 2-15 years in good health and CMV-seronegative. The rearrangement uses TRBV7-9 and TRBJ2-3; 11 bases match TRBD2. CDR3 sequence (DNA): TGTGCCAGCAGCTTAACTAGCGGGGGACGGGATACGCAGTATTTT. Protein: CASSLTSGGRDTQYF.